The present T cell receptor beta chain was sequenced within a study of T cells after yellow fever vaccination. Background on the study: Low-cell-number fractions were prepared with SMART-Seq v4 Ultra Low Input. The study's findings and limits: The secondary response showed a weaker magnitude and a faster peak, day 5 versus 15.

TCRdb re-analysed the 5' RACE reads in MiXCR, keeping a single row per CDR3 protein. The table includes roughly 300,000 distinct CDR3 sequences, around 6.8% detected once. V lost 4 bases, J lost 5 bases, and 6 bases stayed unmatched. The germline gives CDR1 MGHRA, CDR2 YSYEKL. This CDR3 spans 15 amino acids. Regarding this clonotype: Its antigen is not identified.

The sequence derives from a man aged 18 to 29 who received the YFV17D yellow fever vaccine. V and J are TRBV4-1 and TRBJ2-2; 8 positions agree with TRBD1. The sequencing here drew on PBMCs, taken roughly 46 days after the first yellow fever vaccination. CDR3 nucleotide sequence: TGCGCCAGCAGCCCAGGACAGGGAGAGACCGGGGAGCTGTTTTTT. Its protein product is CASSPGQGETGELFF.